This T cell receptor beta chain was documented in a study of a mutant IDH1 vaccine in newly diagnosed glioma. The time point denotes: week 47, end of study. Topical imiquimod was applied with each vaccine dose, which held 300 ug of mutant IDH1 20-mer peptide. During weeks 1, 3, 5, 7, 11, 15, 19 and 23, patients received eight vaccinations. Trimming removed 2 bases at V and 8 bases at J, with 10 bases between. Germline V gene lookup returns CDR1 SGHDT and CDR2 YYEEEE. The CDR3 loop spans 12 amino acids. A remark on this clone: The antigen is unknown.

The table came from immunoSEQ multiplex PCR; TCRdb's copy has only in-frame clones and leaves some out. The sample holds approximately 30,000 clones, approximately 92% seen once. The chain employs TRBV5-6 and TRBJ1-2; D is possibly TRBD1 (5 bases). This clonotype was obtained from a middle-aged woman with glioma. The sample in question was PBMCs, obtained from a glioma patient whose treatment included an IDH1 peptide vaccine. The CDR3 loop reads CASSFLGEGYTF. As DNA, the CDR3 is TGTGCCAGCAGCTTTTTAGGGGAAGGCTACACCTTC.